The clone carrying this T cell receptor (beta chain) was observed a single time. The data were taken from a study of T cell responses to AZD1222 COVID-19 vaccine. Libraries were prepared by immunoSEQ multiplex PCR; TCRdb keeps only in-frame clonotypes and omits some of them. The table records approximately 70,000 clones, more than 80% of them present only once. This sample comprised peripheral blood, obtained on day 0 of AZD1222 vaccination. This sequence originates from an adult in good health.

This CDR3 reads CASSKVGRAPYNEQFF. The CDR3 nucleotides read TGTGCCAGCAGCAAAGTCGGCAGGGCCCCCTACAATGAGCAGTTCTTC. The chain couples TRBV21-1 to TRBJ2-1; TRBD1 is the table's D call and was not checked against the DNA. TRBV21-1 is marked as a pseudogene. The CDR3 is 16 amino acids.